This TCR beta chain appears in the sequencing data of a study of T cell responses to AZD1222 COVID-19 vaccine. The CDR3 sequence is 14 residues long. The V gene's germline CDR1 is SGHRS and CDR2 YFSETQ. Trimming left V 0 bases short and J 6 bases short, with 10 bases between. In the case of this clone: The antigen remains undetermined.

Study observations and caveats: Donors, mostly white British, included more females; clonal diversity was possibly underestimated. Sampled repertoires all dated from after the peak T cell response.

Clones were sequenced by immunoSEQ multiplex PCR, and TCRdb holds only the in-frame ones, with some missing. The sample carries 100,000 to 150,000 clones, around 92% recorded once. Source: peripheral blood, taken on day 0 of AZD1222 vaccination. This clonotype originated in an adult in good health. The chain uses TRBV5-1 and TRBJ1-5; no clear D gene. CDR3 loop: CASSLGEGGQPQHF. The CDR3, as DNA: TGCGCCAGCAGCTTGGGGGAGGGAGGTCAGCCCCAGCATTTT.